This T cell receptor (beta chain) was documented in a study of blood T cell repertoires in COVID-19. Study-wide context: Donors in the United States, Italy and Spain gave samples during acute or convalescent COVID-19. In each case, the material was cDNA or gDNA derived from T cells, B-cell-depleted T cells, or PBMCs.

V gave up 4 bases and J gave up 0 bases; unmatched junction bases: 4. CDR1 is SGHNT and CDR2 is YYREEE in the germline V gene (reference sequence). This CDR3 comprises 15 residues. Original processing methods: Reference gene primers were amplified, and this amplification served to estimate nucleated cell counts. Clones were sequenced by immunoSEQ multiplex PCR, and TCRdb holds only the in-frame ones, with some missing. That table gives V, J and clone size, and the DNA gave D and trimming. The data hold 200,000 to 250,000 clones, with more than 80% observed a single time. The receptor was isolated from a man younger than 40 who had recovered from COVID-19. The chain is built from TRBV5-4 and TRBJ2-3; 8 nucleotides agree with TRBD1. Material for sequencing was peripheral blood. The CDR3 reads CASSGQGSSTDTQYF. The CDR3 nucleotides are TGTGCCAGCAGCGGACAGGGATCTAGCACAGATACGCAGTATTTT. Drawing the rest from reference TRBV5-4 and TRBJ2-3, the complete variable domain is ETGVTQSPTHLIKTRGQQVTLRCSSQSGHNTVSWYQQALGQGPQFIFQYYREEENGRGNFPPRFSGLQFPNYSSELNVNALELDDSALYLCASSGQGSSTDTQYFGPGTRLTVL.